This T cell receptor (beta chain) was captured by sequencing in a study of blood T cell repertoires in COVID-19. Study context: Sources were T cells, B-cell-depleted T cells, or PBMCs; the material itself was cDNA or gDNA.

Participants, about 18 to 90 years old, spanned 25 or so US areas. Self-reported history from a screening survey and questionnaire set each donor's cohort. Germline lookup yields CDR1 MDHEN and CDR2 SYDVKM. The CDR3 sequence is 14 residues long. V gave up 5 bases and J gave up 4 bases, with 12 bases separating them. Original handling: It was from reference gene primer amplification that nucleated cell counts were estimated. The method was immunoSEQ multiplex PCR; TCRdb's version includes in-frame clones alone and lacks a portion of them. V and J calls and clone size are those listed in that table; D and trimming were worked out from the DNA. The table records hundreds of thousands of clones, 70% to 90% of them present only once.

Sequencing was carried out using PBMCs or T cells enriched from blood (not recorded which). The chain couples TRBV28 to TRBJ2-1; tentative D call: TRBD1 (5 bases). This clonotype originated in a woman between 18 and 30 years old with acute COVID-19. The CDR3 region has the DNA TGTGCCAGCAGTCAACAGGTAGGGTACAATGAGCAGTTCTTC. Its protein is CASSQQVGYNEQFF.